These 8 T cell receptor beta chains were all obtained from the same sample, sequenced in a study of OX40 agonist ivuxolimab in advanced cancers. Libraries were prepared by immunoSEQ multiplex PCR; TCRdb keeps only in-frame clonotypes and omits some of them. The table includes under 70,000 clones, roughly 89% detected once. This sample comprised CD4+ or CD8+ T cells sorted from blood, obtained in a trial of the OX40 agonist ivuxolimab. Receptor source: an adult with an advanced solid tumor such as melanoma, head and neck, liver or kidney cancer.

The chain carries TRBV6-1 and TRBJ2-7; the D is unclear. The V gene's germline CDR1 is MNHNS and CDR2 SASEGT. The V end lost 4 bases, the J end lost 2 bases, and 9 bases lay between the germline ends. This CDR3 contains 13 residues. The DNA of the CDR3 is TGTGCCAGCAGTGTTAGGGTCGCCTACGAGCAGTACTTC. This translates into CASSVRVAYEQYF.

This clone was counted once. The chain couples TRBV7-2 to TRBJ2-2; D may correspond to TRBD1 or TRBD2 (5 bases each). V gave up 5 bases and J gave up 5 bases, with 18 bases separating them. The CDR3 loop spans 16 amino acids. In germline, CDR1 is SGHTA, CDR2 FQGNSA. The CDR3 here is CASSGLGTKTTGELFF. In DNA form, the CDR3 reads TGTGCCAGCAGCGGACTCGGGACCAAGACTACCGGGGAGCTGTTTTTT.

The chain joins TRBV7-9 to TRBJ1-5, with TRBD1 identical over 7 bases. This CDR3 spans 14 amino acids. The germline V gene encodes CDR1 SEHNR and CDR2 FQNEAQ (reference sequence). V trimming: 5 bases; J trimming: 6 bases; junction bases outside the gene matches: 7. The CDR3 nucleotides read TGTGCCAGCAGCCCAGGGGGGTTGGGTCAGCCCCAGCATTTT. This translates into CASSPGGLGQPQHF.

The chain uses TRBV5-1 and TRBJ2-1, with TRBD1 matching over 9 bases. Germline V CDR1 and CDR2: SGHRS, YFSETQ. CDR3 length: 15 amino acids. J lost 2 bases, V lost 4 bases, and 4 bases had no gene match. As DNA, the CDR3 is TGCGCCAGCAGCCGGACAGGGGAGGCCTACAATGAGCAGTTCTTC. Its protein product is CASSRTGEAYNEQFF.

This chain joins TRBV19 and TRBJ2-7, with 10 bases aligning to TRBD1. The CDR3 totals 14 residues. Germline V CDR1 and CDR2: LNHDA, SQIVND (reference sequence). Trimming cost V 4 bases and J 3 bases; bases outside gene matches: 3. The CDR3 spells CASSNRDRGYEQYF. The CDR3 nucleotides are TGTGCCAGTAGTAACCGGGACAGGGGCTACGAGCAGTACTTC.

V usage is TRBV6-4 and J usage is TRBJ2-2; D gene ambiguous. The ends were cut back, 8 bases at V and 0 bases at J, with 4 bases in the middle. The germline CDR1 and CDR2 sequences are MRHNA and SNTAGT. This CDR3 region has 12 residues. The CDR3 DNA sequence: TGTGCCAGCGGGTCGAACACCGGGGAGCTGTTTTTT. The encoded protein is CASGSNTGELFF.

The rearrangement uses TRBV7-3 and TRBJ2-1; D is undetermined. This CDR3 is 16 amino acids long. V was clipped by 2 bases and J by 0 bases, with 11 bases between them. Germline V gene sequence: CDR1 SGHTA, CDR2 FQGTGA. The CDR3 DNA sequence: TGTGCCAGCAGCTTAGTACCAGGTAGCTCCTACAATGAGCAGTTCTTC. Its protein is CASSLVPGSSYNEQFF.

The V and J genes are TRBV5-1 and TRBJ2-1; no definite D call. The CDR3 runs to 19 residues. V was shortened by 3 bases and J by 0 bases, with 22 bases between the two germline ends. Germline V gene lookup returns CDR1 SGHRS and CDR2 YFSETQ. CDR3 in amino acids: CASSSRHLTQFSSYNEQFF. CDR3 in DNA: TGCGCCAGCAGCTCTCGCCACTTAACACAGTTTAGCTCCTACAATGAGCAGTTCTTC.